The 8 T cell receptor beta chains listed next were all sequenced from one sample in a study of T cell clonality in common variable immunodeficiency. Whole-study findings and limits: Common variable immunodeficiency TCR beta sequences reportedly had fewer deletions and N-nucleotide insertions.

The antigens of these receptors remain unknown. Profiling relied on immunoSEQ multiplex PCR, and the TCRdb table lists in-frame clones only, not all of them. The repertoire consists of roughly 9,900 clones, none detected only once. Material: peripheral blood mononuclear cells. The receptors come from a human donor with common variable immunodeficiency.

In this sample, this clone turned up a few times. Read coverage stops 3 residues before the CDR3 terminus; the germline J gene supplies the remainder. The gene calls are TRBV19 and TRBJ1-1; D might be TRBD1 (6 bases). CDR3 length equals 13 residues. Germline V gives CDR1 LNHDA, CDR2 SQIVND (reference sequence). With 5 bases removed from V and 6 bases from J, the gap between germline ends came to 13 bases. The CDR3 spells CASSAQGWAEAFF. The CDR3 DNA, read in part, is TGTGCCAGTAGTGCACAGGGTTGGGCTGAA.

To note about this clone: The read is 3 residues too short to cover the CDR3 end, so that end is filled in from the germline J gene. The chain links TRBV7-9 to TRBJ2-3; 11 bases are a match to TRBD2. The CDR3 length is 13 residues. The germline V gene has CDR1 SEHNR and CDR2 FQNEAQ (reference sequence). V trimming: 6 bases; J trimming: 6 bases; junction bases outside the gene matches: 2. The CDR3 here is CASRTSGMDTQYF. CDR3 DNA (partial): TGTGCCAGCAGGACTAGCGGGATGGATACG.

To note about this clone: The missing CDR3 end, 3 residues past where the read stops, is filled in from the germline J gene. The rearrangement uses TRBV19 and TRBJ2-1, with 9 bases fitting TRBD1. Germline lookup yields CDR1 LNHDA and CDR2 SQIVND (reference sequence). The CDR3 is 15 amino acids. The V gene end was trimmed by 8 bases and the J gene end by 7 bases; junction bases not matched to a gene: 12. The CDR3 is CASEQGATIGNEQFF. The CDR3 bases that were read are TGTGCCAGTGAACAGGGGGCTACAATAGGGAATGAG.

In the case of this clone: The read terminates 3 residues before the CDR3 end, so the remaining end is supplied by the germline J gene. V and J are TRBV6-2 or TRBV6-3 and TRBJ2-3; tentatively, D is TRBD2 (5 bases). Germline CDR1 is MNHEY and CDR2 is SVGEGT. CDR3 length: 15 residues. V was pared by 7 bases and J by 1 base, with 15 bases between. Partial CDR3 DNA: TGTGCCAGCACCCCCTTTGTTAGCGGCACAGATACG. Translating it yields CASTPFVSGTDT. The full CDR3 is CASTPFVSGTDTQYF.

Concerning this clone itself: The read terminates 3 residues before the CDR3 end, so the remaining end is supplied by the germline J gene. This chain links TRBV19 with TRBJ2-1; 8 positions match TRBD2. The CDR3 has 18 amino acids. The germline V gene has CDR1 LNHDA and CDR2 SQIVND (reference sequence). The ends lost 4 bases at V and 4 bases at J; junction bases unmatched: 15. The sequenced part of the CDR3 DNA is TGTGCCAGTAGTACAACGACCCCGGGACTAGGAACTTACAATGAG. Translating gives CASSTTTPGLGTYNE. The whole CDR3 protein reads CASSTTTPGLGTYNEQFF.

This clone was seen only a few times. Read data end 3 residues before the CDR3 end; the end is taken from the germline J gene. The chain is built from TRBV19 and TRBJ1-1; D is possibly TRBD1 (5 bases). With 7 bases removed from V and 0 bases from J, the gap between germline ends came to 12 bases. The CDR3 has 14 amino acids. Germline lookup yields CDR1 LNHDA and CDR2 SQIVND (reference sequence). Incomplete CDR3 DNA: TGTGCCAGTACAGACAGATTGTTGAACACTGAA. Protein: CASTDRLLNTE. The entire CDR3 protein is CASTDRLLNTEAFF. Full variable domain (rest looked up from reference TRBV19 and TRBJ1-1): DGGITQSPKYLFRKEGQNVTLSCEQNLNHDAMYWYRQDPGQGLRLIYYSQIVNDFQKGDIAEGYSVSREKKESFPLTVTSAQKNPTAFYLCASTDRLLNTEAFFGQGTRLTVV.

Worth noting for this clone: The CDR3 is cut off 3 residues early in the read; its end comes from the germline J gene. The V call is TRBV7-6, the J call TRBJ2-1, with 9 nucleotides matching TRBD2. Germline V gives CDR1 SGHVS, CDR2 FNYEAQ. This CDR3 region has 16 residues. With V trimmed by 1 base and J by 5 bases, 6 bases remained unmatched. CDR3 sequence reads: CASSLGWREGNNEQFF. CDR3 DNA, as far as it was read: TGTGCCAGCAGCTTAGGGTGGCGGGAGGGTAACAATGAG.

This clone was observed a handful of times. Read sequence stops 3 residues before the CDR3 end, and the germline J gene provides the missing end. J is TRBJ2-7 and V is TRBV7-9; 9 bases fit TRBD1. The J segment lost 0 bases and the V segment lost 5 bases, leaving 5 bases of the junction unmatched. Looked up from germline, CDR1 is SEHNR and CDR2 is FQNEAQ (reference sequence). This CDR3 contains 15 residues. CDR3 loop: CASSQQGASSYEQYF. The covered CDR3 bases are TGTGCCAGCAGCCAACAGGGGGCAAGCTCCTACGAG.